This T cell receptor beta chain was identified in a study of sequential checkpoint blockade in melanoma. Sample treatment: randomized to nivolumab then ipilimumab (arm A) or the reverse (arm B). Profiled with immunoSEQ multiplex PCR; TCRdb holds only in-frame clones, not every one. Of tens of thousands of clones listed, approximately 68% were seen once; the top ten hold under 20%. This clone was seen once. The TCR originated in a human donor with melanoma. The material sequenced was CD8+ T cells sorted from blood (inferred from file names), taken from a patient given nivolumab and ipilimumab in sequence.

CDR3: CASSPPGAGANVLTF. The CDR3 coding sequence is TGTGCCAGCAGCCCTCCGGGGGCTGGGGCCAACGTCCTGACTTTC. V usage is TRBV7-9 and J usage is TRBJ2-6, with D possibly TRBD2 on 6 matching bases. The CDR3 is 15 residues long. V lost 5 bases to trimming and J lost 2 bases, with 10 bases between them. Germline V gene data show CDR1 as SEHNR and CDR2 as FQNEAQ (reference sequence).